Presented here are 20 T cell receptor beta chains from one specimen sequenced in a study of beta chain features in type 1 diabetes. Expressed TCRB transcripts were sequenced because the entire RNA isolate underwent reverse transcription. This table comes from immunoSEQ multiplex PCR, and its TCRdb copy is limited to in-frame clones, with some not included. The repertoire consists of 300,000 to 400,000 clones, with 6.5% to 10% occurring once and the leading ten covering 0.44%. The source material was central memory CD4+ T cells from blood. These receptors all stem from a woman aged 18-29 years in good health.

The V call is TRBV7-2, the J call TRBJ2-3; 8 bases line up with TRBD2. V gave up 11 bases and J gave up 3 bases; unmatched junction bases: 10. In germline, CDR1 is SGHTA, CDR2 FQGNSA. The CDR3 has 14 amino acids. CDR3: CAEETSVATDTQYF. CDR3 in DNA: TGTGCCGAGGAGACTAGCGTTGCAACAGATACGCAGTATTTT.

The CDR3 loop is CASSFQGVNTEAFF. The CDR3 region has the DNA TGTGCCAGCAGTTTCCAGGGGGTGAACACTGAAGCTTTCTTT. The chain links TRBV6-1 to TRBJ1-1; 7 positions match TRBD1. V lost 5 bases to trimming and J lost 0 bases; unmatched junction nucleotides: 3. Germline loops: CDR1 MNHNS, CDR2 SASEGT. The CDR3 runs 14 residues.

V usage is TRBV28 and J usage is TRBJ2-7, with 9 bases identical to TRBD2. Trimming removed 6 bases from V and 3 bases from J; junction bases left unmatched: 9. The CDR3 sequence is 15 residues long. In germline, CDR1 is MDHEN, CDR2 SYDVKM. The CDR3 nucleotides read TGTGCCAGCAGGCGGACTAGCGACGGTCGCTACGAGCAGTACTTC. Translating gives CASRRTSDGRYEQYF.

For the CDR3, the DNA is TGCGCCAGCAGCTTGCAAGGGCCCTCCTACAATGAGCAGTTCTTC. Translated: CASSLQGPSYNEQFF. V gene TRBV5-1 combines with J gene TRBJ2-1; no clear D. V dropped 1 base and J dropped 0 bases, with 8 bases sitting between them. Germline assignment: CDR1 SGHRS and CDR2 YFSETQ. The CDR3 has 15 residues.

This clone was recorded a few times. The CDR3 is CASSLGDYPQETQYF. CDR3 bases: TGCGCCAGCAGCTTGGGGGACTACCCCCAAGAGACCCAGTACTTC. V gene TRBV5-1 combines with J gene TRBJ2-5; 7 nucleotides align to TRBD2. Germline V gene lookup returns CDR1 SGHRS and CDR2 YFSETQ. The J segment lost 1 base and the V segment lost 0 bases, leaving 3 bases of the junction unmatched. The CDR3 contains 15 residues.

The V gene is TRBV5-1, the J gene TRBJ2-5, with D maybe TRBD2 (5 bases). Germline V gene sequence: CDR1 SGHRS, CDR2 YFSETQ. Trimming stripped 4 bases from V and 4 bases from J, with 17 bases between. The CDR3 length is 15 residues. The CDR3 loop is CASSPRTFPGETQYF. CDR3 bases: TGCGCCAGCAGCCCCCGGACTTTTCCGGGAGAGACCCAGTACTTC.

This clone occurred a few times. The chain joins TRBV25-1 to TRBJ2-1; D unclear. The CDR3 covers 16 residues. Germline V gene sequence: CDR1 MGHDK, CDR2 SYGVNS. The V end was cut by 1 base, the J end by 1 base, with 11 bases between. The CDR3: CASSESRRGSYNEQFF. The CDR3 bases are TGTGCCAGCAGTGAATCTAGGAGAGGTTCCTACAATGAGCAGTTCTTC.

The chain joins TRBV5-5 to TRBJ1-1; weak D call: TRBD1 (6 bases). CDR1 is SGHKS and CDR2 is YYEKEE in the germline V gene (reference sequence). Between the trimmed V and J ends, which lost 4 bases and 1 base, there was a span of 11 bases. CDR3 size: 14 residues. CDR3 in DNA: TGTGCCAGCAGCCCAAGGACAGCGAACACTGAAGCTTTCTTT. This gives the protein CASSPRTANTEAFF.

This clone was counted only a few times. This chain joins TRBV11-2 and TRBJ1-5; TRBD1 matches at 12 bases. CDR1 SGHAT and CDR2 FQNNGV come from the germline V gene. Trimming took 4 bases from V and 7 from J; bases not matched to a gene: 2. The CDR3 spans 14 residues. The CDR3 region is CASSWGQGAQPQHF. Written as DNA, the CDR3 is TGTGCCAGCAGCTGGGGACAGGGGGCCCAGCCCCAGCATTTT.

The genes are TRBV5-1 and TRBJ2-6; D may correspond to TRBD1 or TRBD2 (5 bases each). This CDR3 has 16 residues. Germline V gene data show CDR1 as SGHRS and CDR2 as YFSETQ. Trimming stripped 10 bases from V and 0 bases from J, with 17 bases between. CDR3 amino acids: CAPRDRTSSGANVLTF. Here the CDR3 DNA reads TGCGCCCCCCGGGACCGAACAAGCTCTGGGGCCAACGTCCTGACTTTC.

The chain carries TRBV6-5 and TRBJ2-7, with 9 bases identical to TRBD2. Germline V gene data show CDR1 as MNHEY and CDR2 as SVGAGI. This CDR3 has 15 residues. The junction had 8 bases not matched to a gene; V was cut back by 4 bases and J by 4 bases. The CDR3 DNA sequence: TGTGCCAGCAGTTCGTCTAGCGGGGAAAGGTACGAGCAGTACTTC. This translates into CASSSSSGERYEQYF.

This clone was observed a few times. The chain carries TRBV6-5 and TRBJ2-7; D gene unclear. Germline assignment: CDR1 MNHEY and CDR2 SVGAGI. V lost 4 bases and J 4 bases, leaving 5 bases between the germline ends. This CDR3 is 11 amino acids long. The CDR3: CASSSDYEQYF. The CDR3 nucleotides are TGTGCCAGCAGTTCAGATTACGAGCAGTACTTC.

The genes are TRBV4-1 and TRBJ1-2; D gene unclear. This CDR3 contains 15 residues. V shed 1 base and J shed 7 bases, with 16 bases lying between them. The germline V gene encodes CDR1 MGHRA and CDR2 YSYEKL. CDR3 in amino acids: CASSQGRNSAVGYTF. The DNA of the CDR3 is TGCGCCAGCAGCCAAGGCAGAAACTCGGCGGTTGGCTACACCTTC.

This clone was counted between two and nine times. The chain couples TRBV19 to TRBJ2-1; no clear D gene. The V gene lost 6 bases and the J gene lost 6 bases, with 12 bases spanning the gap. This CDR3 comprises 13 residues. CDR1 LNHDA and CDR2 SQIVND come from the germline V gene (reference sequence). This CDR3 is CASSGDSTNEQFF. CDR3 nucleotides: TGTGCCAGTAGCGGAGACTCAACCAATGAGCAGTTCTTC.

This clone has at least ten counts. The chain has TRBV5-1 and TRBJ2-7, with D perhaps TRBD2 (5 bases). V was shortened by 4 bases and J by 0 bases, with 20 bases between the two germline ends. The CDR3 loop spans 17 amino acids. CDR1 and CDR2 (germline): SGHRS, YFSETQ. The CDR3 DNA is TGCGCCAGCAGCCTCGGGGTGGACGGGGTAATCTCCTACGAGCAGTACTTC. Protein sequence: CASSLGVDGVISYEQYF. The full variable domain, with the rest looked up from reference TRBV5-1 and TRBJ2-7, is KAGVTQTPRYLIKTRGQQVTLSCSPISGHRSVSWYQQTPGQGLQFLFEYFSETQRNKGNFPGRFSGRQFSNSRSEMNVSTLELGDSALYLCASSLGVDGVISYEQYFGPGTRLTVT.

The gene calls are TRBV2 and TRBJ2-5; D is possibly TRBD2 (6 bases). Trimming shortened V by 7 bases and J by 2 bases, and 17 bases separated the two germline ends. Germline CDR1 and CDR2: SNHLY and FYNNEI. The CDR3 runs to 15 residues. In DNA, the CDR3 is TGTGCCAGCATGTTTCAAGCGGGTCTACAAGAGACCCAGTACTTC. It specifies CASMFQAGLQETQYF.

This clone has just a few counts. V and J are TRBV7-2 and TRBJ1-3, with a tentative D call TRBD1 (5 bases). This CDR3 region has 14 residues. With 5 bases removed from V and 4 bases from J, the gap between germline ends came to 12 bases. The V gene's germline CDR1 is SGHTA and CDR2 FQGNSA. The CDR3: CASSPWDGGNTIYF. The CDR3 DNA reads TGTGCCAGCAGCCCTTGGGACGGAGGAAACACCATATATTTT. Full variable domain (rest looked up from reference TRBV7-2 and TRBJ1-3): GAGVSQSPSNKVTEKGKDVELRCDPISGHTALYWYRQSLGQGLEFLIYFQGNSAPDKSGLPSDRFSAERTGGSVSTLTIQRTQQEDSAVYLCASSPWDGGNTIYFGEGSWLTVV.

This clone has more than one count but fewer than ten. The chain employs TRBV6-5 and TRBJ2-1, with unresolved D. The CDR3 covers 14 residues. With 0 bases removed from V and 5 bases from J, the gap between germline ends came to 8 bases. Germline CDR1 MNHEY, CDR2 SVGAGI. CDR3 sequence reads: CASSYSIVNNEQFF. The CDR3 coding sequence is TGTGCCAGCAGTTACTCGATCGTCAACAATGAGCAGTTCTTC.

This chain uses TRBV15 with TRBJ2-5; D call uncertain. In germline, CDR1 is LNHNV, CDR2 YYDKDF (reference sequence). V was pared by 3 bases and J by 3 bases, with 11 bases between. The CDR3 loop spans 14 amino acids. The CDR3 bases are TGTGCCACCAGCAGGGATCACAGAGAAGAGACCCAGTACTTC. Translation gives CATSRDHREETQYF.

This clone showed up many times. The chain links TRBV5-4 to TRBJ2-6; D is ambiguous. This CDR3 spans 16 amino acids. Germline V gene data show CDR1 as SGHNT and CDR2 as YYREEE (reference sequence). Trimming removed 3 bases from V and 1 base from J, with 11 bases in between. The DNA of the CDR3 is TGTGCCAGCAGCTCGGACGGAATGTCTGGGGCCAACGTCCTGACTTTC. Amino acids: CASSSDGMSGANVLTF.